These 32 T cell receptor beta chains came from one sample sequenced in a study of T-cell reconstitution after alpha-beta-depleted transplantation in children. TCRbeta library construction was performed incorporating unique molecular identifiers. TCRdb ran MiXCR on the PCR reads and lists one entry per CDR3 protein. Among around 700,000 distinct CDR3 sequences listed, about an eighth were seen once. The material was PBMCs, obtained before TCRalphabeta/CD19-depleted stem cell transplant. These receptors came from a girl between 2 and 10 years old with congenital amegakaryocytic thrombocytopenia, due to receive a stem cell transplant.

The sample holds many counts of this clonotype. CDR3 DNA: TGCAGCGTCTCAGGATGGCAGGAGCTTAATTACCAAGAGACCCAGTACTTC. This codes for CSVSGWQELNYQETQYF. The genes are TRBV29-1 and TRBJ2-5; D call uncertain. The CDR3 is made up of 17 amino acids. The V and J ends lost 6 bases and 0 bases respectively, with 23 bases between them. Per germline, CDR1 SQVTM and CDR2 ANQGSEA.

About this clonotype itself: This clone may be a read error of a much larger clone one base away. V gene TRBV20-1 combines with J gene TRBJ2-6, with D possibly matching TRBD1 (6 bases). This CDR3 is built from 11 residues. Looked up from germline, CDR1 is DFQATT and CDR2 is SNEGSKA (reference sequence). Here the CDR3 DNA reads TGCAGTGTCCTGGGGGCCAACGTCCCGACTTTC. It codes for CSVLGANVPTF.

The J gene is TRBJ2-1, the V gene TRBV7-3; 9 bases fit TRBD2. The CDR3 runs 16 residues. Germline assignment: CDR1 SGHTA and CDR2 FQGTGA. V lost 1 base, J lost 8 bases, and 9 bases stayed unmatched. CDR3 in DNA: TGTGCCAGCAGCTTAAATTTCCCTAGCGGGATCCATGAGCAGTTCTTC. Residues: CASSLNFPSGIHEQFF.

This clonotype was detected a few times. The V and J genes are TRBV12-3 or TRBV12-4 and TRBJ2-5, with 15 bases lining up with TRBD2. CDR3 length equals 17 residues. J lost 5 bases, V lost 5 bases, and 9 bases had no gene match. CDR3 sequence: CASSPWTSGRAGETQYF. In nucleotides, the CDR3 is TGTGCCAGCAGTCCTTGGACTAGCGGGAGGGCCGGGGAGACCCAGTACTTC.

The chain combines TRBV12-5 with TRBJ2-3; D call uncertain. The CDR3 has 17 amino acids. Between the trimmed V and J ends, which lost 1 base and 2 bases, there was a span of 16 bases. The germline V gene has CDR1 LGHNT and CDR2 FRNRAP. The DNA of the CDR3 is TGTGCTAGTGGTTTGGCGCAGGTATCCCTCAACACAGATACGCAGTATTTT. Its protein is CASGLAQVSLNTDTQYF.

This clonotype was recorded at least ten times. The genes are TRBV7-2 and TRBJ2-7; D gene ambiguous. The CDR3 sequence is 15 residues long. Trimming took off 1 base at V and 3 bases at J, with 13 bases between the two ends. The germline gives CDR1 SGHTA, CDR2 FQGNSA. The CDR3 loop is CASSLDTIRVYEQYF. The CDR3 nucleotides read TGTGCCAGCAGCTTAGATACAATTAGAGTCTACGAGCAGTACTTC.

This clonotype was counted between two and nine times. The rearrangement links TRBV19 to TRBJ2-7; 9 bases agree with TRBD1. Trimming cost V 4 bases and J 3 bases; bases outside gene matches: 4. Per germline, CDR1 LNHDA and CDR2 SQIVND (reference sequence). The CDR3 runs to 14 residues. The DNA of the CDR3 is TGTGCCAGTAGTACCGCGGGACAGGGCTACGAGCAGTACTTC. Amino acid sequence: CASSTAGQGYEQYF.

This clonotype has ten or more counts. The chain joins TRBV29-1 to TRBJ1-1; 9 bases are shared with TRBD1. The CDR3 loop spans 13 amino acids. The ends lost 7 bases at V and 3 bases at J; junction bases unmatched: 6. CDR1 is SQVTM and CDR2 is ANQGSEA in the germline V gene. The CDR3, as DNA: TGCAGCGCCGGGACAGGGAGGGACACTGAAGCTTTCTTT. It encodes CSAGTGRDTEAFF.

The table lists this clonotype with a few counts. This rearrangement joins TRBV29-1 to TRBJ2-7; 8 bases align to TRBD2. Looked up from germline, CDR1 is SQVTM and CDR2 is ANQGSEA. V shed 4 bases, J shed 2 bases, and the junction held 1 base outside the gene matches. The CDR3 sequence is 12 residues long. The CDR3 DNA is TGCAGCGTTGTCGGGGGGGCCTACGAGCAGTACTTC. Translated: CSVVGGAYEQYF.

This clonotype was found a few times. This sequence joins TRBV5-1 and TRBJ2-1, with 10 bases aligning to TRBD2. CDR3 length: 16 residues. Germline trimming cut 3 bases from V and 7 bases from J; bases unmatched to any gene: 10. The germline gives CDR1 SGHRS, CDR2 YFSETQ. The CDR3 nucleotides are TGCGCCAGCAGCTCGGGATGGACTAGCGGTGGAAATGAGCAGTTCTTC. It codes for CASSSGWTSGGNEQFF.

This clonotype occurred once. The chain carries TRBV5-4 and TRBJ1-4; D remains ambiguous. This CDR3 has 11 residues. V was pared by 7 bases and J by 7 bases, with 8 bases between. CDR1 and CDR2 from the germline V gene are SGHNT and YYREEE (reference sequence). CDR3 sequence (DNA): TGTGCCAGCGGGTATGGTGAAAAACTGTTTTTT. Translation: CASGYGEKLFF.

The sample holds many counts of this clonotype. The rearrangement uses TRBV4-1 and TRBJ1-1; D unclear. V dropped 1 base and J dropped 5 bases, with 11 bases sitting between them. The CDR3 has 14 amino acids. The germline V gene has CDR1 MGHRA and CDR2 YSYEKL. In DNA, the CDR3 is TGCGCCAGCAGCCAAGGAGGAATGGGAACTGAAGCTTTCTTT. Residues: CASSQGGMGTEAFF.

This clonotype was seen many times. This CDR3 is CASSRDRYNEQFF. CDR3 sequence (DNA): TGTGCCAGCAGCAGGGACAGATACAATGAGCAGTTCTTC. J is TRBJ2-1 and V is TRBV7-9; 7 bases are shared with TRBD1. CDR3 length equals 13 residues. Germline V gives CDR1 SEHNR, CDR2 FQNEAQ (reference sequence). Losses at the gene ends were 5 bases for V and 4 bases for J; bases not matched to a gene: 2. Filled out from reference TRBV7-9 and TRBJ2-1, the complete variable domain reads DTGVSQNPRHKITKRGQNVTFRCDPISEHNRLYWYRQTLGQGPEFLTYFQNEAQLEKSRLLSDRFSAERPKGSFSTLEIQRTEQGDSAMYLCASSRDRYNEQFFGPGTRLTVL.

This clonotype was seen more than once but under ten times. The J gene is TRBJ2-1, the V gene TRBV20-1; D is possibly TRBD2 (6 bases). Germline-derived CDR1 and CDR2 are DFQATT and SNEGSKA (reference sequence). The ends were cut back, 2 bases at V and 10 bases at J, with 18 bases in the middle. This CDR3 spans 14 amino acids. The CDR3 is CSARRLTRASEQFF. The CDR3 DNA is TGCAGTGCTAGAAGACTGACTAGAGCTTCCGAGCAGTTCTTC.

The table lists this clonotype with a few counts. This chain uses TRBV27 with TRBJ2-2; weak D call: TRBD2 (6 bases). The V end was cut by 5 bases, the J end by 6 bases, with 16 bases between. The CDR3 extends over 15 amino acids. Germline CDR1 and CDR2: MNHEY and SMNVEV (reference sequence). The CDR3 loop reads CASSILSGVPGELFF. The CDR3 DNA reads as TGTGCCAGCAGTATCCTGTCGGGAGTGCCCGGGGAGCTGTTTTTT.

The table lists this clonotype with a few counts. The chain combines TRBV5-1 with TRBJ2-1; TRBD2 aligns across 10 bases. The CDR3 spans 15 residues. The germline gives CDR1 SGHRS, CDR2 YFSETQ. Germline trimming cut 4 bases from V and 5 bases from J; bases unmatched to any gene: 6. The chain's CDR3 is CASSHTSGDNNEQFF. The CDR3 DNA follows: TGCGCCAGCAGCCATACTAGCGGGGACAACAATGAGCAGTTCTTC. Filled out from reference TRBV5-1 and TRBJ2-1, the complete variable domain reads KAGVTQTPRYLIKTRGQQVTLSCSPISGHRSVSWYQQTPGQGLQFLFEYFSETQRNKGNFPGRFSGRQFSNSRSEMNVSTLELGDSALYLCASSHTSGDNNEQFFGPGTRLTVL.

Concerning this clonotype: Just one base apart from a much larger clone, this may be a read error. The genes are TRBV12-3 or TRBV12-4 and TRBJ1-1, with TRBD1 matching over 8 bases. The V and J ends lost 5 bases and 3 bases, in that order; junction bases with no gene match: 8. The CDR3 is 15 residues long. Here the CDR3 reads CASSLGTGFYTEAFF. The CDR3 bases are TGTGCCAGCAGTCTGGGGACAGGATTTTACACTGAAGCTTTCTTT.

The rearrangement joins TRBV11-2 to TRBJ2-7; TRBD1 agrees at 10 bases. V dropped 4 bases and J dropped 2; count of bases not matched to a gene: 5. The CDR3 extends over 15 amino acids. Germline-derived CDR1 and CDR2 are SGHAT and FQNNGV. The CDR3 bases are TGTGCCAGCAGCTCCGGGACAGGGGAAACCTACGAGCAGTACTTC. Translation: CASSSGTGETYEQYF.

This clonotype occurred many times. V gene TRBV6-5 combines with J gene TRBJ2-7; no reliable D call. Trimming pared 8 bases from V and 0 bases from J, leaving 14 bases between. Germline CDR1 is MNHEY and CDR2 is SVGAGI. The length of the CDR3 is 14 residues. CDR3 protein: CASRSQISSYEQYF. The CDR3 DNA is TGTGCCAGCCGGTCACAGATCAGCTCCTACGAGCAGTACTTC.

This clonotype was counted at least ten times. The chain links TRBV6-1 to TRBJ2-3, with D possibly TRBD1 on 6 matching bases. V lost 6 bases and J 2 bases, leaving 12 bases between the germline ends. CDR3 length: 14 amino acids. Germline loops: CDR1 MNHNS, CDR2 SASEGT. DNA of the CDR3: TGTGCCAGCAGGTCAGGGGATTTCACAGATACGCAGTATTTT. This gives the protein CASRSGDFTDTQYF.

The chain employs TRBV2 and TRBJ2-1; no definite D call. The CDR3 covers 13 residues. Between the trimmed V and J ends, which lost 5 bases and 9 bases, there was a span of 14 bases. From germline, CDR1 is SNHLY and CDR2 FYNNEI. The chain's CDR3 is CASSWRPIGEQFF. The CDR3 region has the DNA TGTGCCAGCAGTTGGCGGCCAATCGGTGAGCAGTTCTTC.

The V and J genes are TRBV7-9 and TRBJ1-1; D gene ambiguous. This CDR3 is 14 amino acids long. CDR1 SEHNR and CDR2 FQNEAQ come from the germline V gene (reference sequence). The germline V and J ends were trimmed by 1 base and 4 bases, with 10 bases remaining between them. CDR3 amino acids: CASSLDRGTTEAFF. Here the CDR3 DNA reads TGTGCCAGCAGCTTAGATCGGGGAACCACTGAAGCTTTCTTT.

V usage is TRBV7-9 and J usage is TRBJ1-5, with D uncertain. This CDR3 has 16 residues. Germline CDR1 is SEHNR and CDR2 is FQNEAQ (reference sequence). V lost 1 base to trimming and J lost 0 bases, with 10 bases between them. CDR3 sequence: CASSLESAASNQPQHF. The CDR3 DNA follows: TGTGCCAGCAGCTTAGAGTCCGCGGCTAGCAATCAGCCCCAGCATTTT.

In its sample, this clonotype was seen many times. The chain recombines TRBV7-2 with TRBJ2-2; no clear D gene. Germline V CDR1 and CDR2: SGHTA, FQGNSA. This CDR3 contains 15 residues. Trimming took off 1 base at V and 1 base at J, with 7 bases between the two ends. The CDR3 region has the DNA TGTGCCAGCAGCTTAGGAGGATTGAACACCGGGGAGCTGTTTTTT. Protein product: CASSLGGLNTGELFF.

This chain links TRBV19 with TRBJ2-3; possible D gene TRBD2, 5 bases. Looked up from germline, CDR1 is LNHDA and CDR2 is SQIVND (reference sequence). Trimming cost V 7 bases and J 1 base, with 12 bases left between them. The CDR3 consists of 14 residues. The CDR3 loop reads CASKRESGTDTQYF. CDR3 coding DNA: TGTGCCAGTAAGAGGGAGAGCGGCACAGATACGCAGTATTTT.

In its sample, this clonotype was seen many times. This chain links TRBV29-1 with TRBJ2-5, with D uncertain. The germline V and J ends were trimmed by 6 bases and 2 bases, with 7 bases remaining between them. Germline-derived CDR1 and CDR2 are SQVTM and ANQGSEA. The CDR3 length is 11 residues. The CDR3 protein is CSVQTQETQYF. CDR3 nucleotides: TGCAGCGTGCAGACGCAAGAGACCCAGTACTTC.

There are a few counts of this clonotype. V is TRBV3-1 and J is TRBJ2-7, with TRBD2 matching 14 bases. CDR3 length: 15 amino acids. Per the germline V gene, CDR1 is LGHDT and CDR2 is YNNKEL (reference sequence). After removal of 3 bases from V and 3 bases from J, the junction contained 1 base not matched to a gene. CDR3 nucleotide sequence: TGTGCCAGCAGCCATGGGACTAGCGGGAGCTACGAGCAGTACTTC. This codes for CASSHGTSGSYEQYF.

The chain recombines TRBV5-6 with TRBJ2-7; a possible D gene is TRBD2 (6 bases). The germline V and J ends were trimmed by 4 bases and 0 bases, with 11 bases remaining between them. This CDR3 spans 14 amino acids. Germline CDR1 is SGHDT and CDR2 is YYEEEE. In DNA form, the CDR3 reads TGTGCCAGCAGCCCTTTTAGCGGCTCCTACGAGCAGTACTTC. Translation: CASSPFSGSYEQYF. The whole variable domain, filled in from reference TRBV5-6 and TRBJ2-7, reads DAGVTQSPTHLIKTRGQQVTLRCSPKSGHDTVSWYQQALGQGPQFIFQYYEEEERQRGNFPDRFSGHQFPNYSSELNVNALLLGDSALYLCASSPFSGSYEQYFGPGTRLTVT.

This clonotype was seen more than once but under ten times. This chain connects TRBV28 to TRBJ2-4; D is uncertain. Trimming took off 7 bases at V and 0 bases at J, with 10 bases between the two ends. Germline V gene sequence: CDR1 MDHEN, CDR2 SYDVKM. The CDR3 covers 14 residues. The CDR3 nucleotides read TGTGCCAGCATGTTACGGGTAGCCAAAAACATTCAGTACTTC. The encoded protein is CASMLRVAKNIQYF.

The J gene is TRBJ2-5, the V gene TRBV18; D is unclear. The V and J ends lost 6 bases and 2 bases respectively, with 10 bases between them. This CDR3 is 13 amino acids long. Germline V gives CDR1 KGHSH, CDR2 LQKENI. This chain's CDR3 is CASSLTEQETQYF. CDR3 DNA: TGTGCCAGCTCCCTGACGGAACAAGAGACCCAGTACTTC.

The V call is TRBV12-3 or TRBV12-4, the J call TRBJ1-2; the D gene is possibly TRBD1 (6 bases). The V end lost 8 bases, the J end lost 4 bases, and 17 bases lay between the germline ends. This CDR3 is 14 amino acids long. CDR3 nucleotides: TGTGCCAGCGGACCTAACAGGGACCGCTATGGCTACACCTTC. Translation: CASGPNRDRYGYTF.

This chain joins TRBV12-3 or TRBV12-4 and TRBJ2-2; D perhaps matches TRBD2 (6 bases). V was shortened by 8 bases and J by 3 bases, with 10 bases between the two germline ends. CDR3 length: 13 residues. CDR3 amino acids: CASFRRDTGELFF. The CDR3 coding sequence is TGTGCCAGCTTTCGGAGGGACACCGGGGAGCTGTTTTTT.